This is a list of T cell receptor beta chains from one sample in a study of blood T cells in healthy people across ages. TCRdb re-analysed the 5' RACE reads in MiXCR, keeping a single row per CDR3 protein. This table has 1.5 million to 2 million distinct CDR3 sequences, approximately 50% appearing once. Source material: blood. The receptors originated from a woman in her forties in good health. Each CDR3 is given with its conserved first and last residue. Fields, in order: J gene, clone size, V gene, CDR3 length, D gene, CDR3 protein, CDR3 DNA. A D gene is named only where the DNA matches it firmly. Size is stated for part of the rows, as once, few or many counts, or as a class when the clone is expanded.

TRBJ2-5,NA,TRBV10-2,14,NA,CASSDVVRQETQYF,TGCGCCAGCAGTGACGTCGTCAGACAAGAGACCCAGTACTTC
TRBJ2-3,few,TRBV24-1,15,NA,CATGAPSTSTDTQYF,TGTGCCACCGGCGCGCCCTCCACTAGCACAGATACGCAGTATTTT
TRBJ2-5,few,TRBV20-1,15,NA,CSARPPGRKQETQYF,TGCAGTGCTAGACCTCCGGGACGAAAACAAGAGACCCAGTACTTC
TRBJ2-5,few,TRBV28,15,NA,CASSFFGSGEETQYF,TGTGCCAGCAGTTTTTTCGGGTCCGGGGAGGAGACCCAGTACTTC
TRBJ1-1,NA,TRBV2,11,TRBD1,CASSGQGEAFF,TGTGCCAGCAGCGGACAGGGGGAAGCTTTCTTT
TRBJ2-7,NA,TRBV13,18,TRBD2,CASSFRLAGGSSYNEQYF,TGTGCCAGCAGCTTCCGATTAGCGGGGGGTAGCTCCTACAATGAGCAGTACTTC
TRBJ2-1,few,TRBV11-2,21,NA,CASSFLGTPGLAIPSYNEQFF,TGTGCCAGCAGCTTCCTCGGGACACCTGGACTGGCGATACCCTCCTACAATGAGCAGTTCTTC
TRBJ2-1,NA,TRBV10-3,14,NA,CAIREESSYNEQFF,TGTGCCATCAGGGAGGAGAGCTCCTACAATGAGCAGTTCTTC
TRBJ2-3,NA,TRBV28,17,TRBD2,CASSPLLAGVSTDTQYF,TGTGCCAGCAGTCCTCTTCTAGCGGGGGTGAGCACAGATACGCAGTATTTT
TRBJ2-2,NA,TRBV19,16,TRBD2,CASSGTSGAYTGELFF,TGTGCCAGTTCCGGGACTAGCGGGGCCTACACCGGGGAGCTGTTTTTT
TRBJ2-1,NA,TRBV5-1,18,TRBD2,CASSRLPLAGGQANEQFF,TGCGCCAGCAGCCGTCTGCCGCTAGCGGGGGGGCAGGCCAATGAGCAGTTCTTC
TRBJ1-1,NA,TRBV16,11,NA,CASSHSGEAFF,TGTGCCAGCAGCCACAGCGGTGAAGCTTTCTTT
TRBJ2-1,few,TRBV12-3/TRBV12-4,15,TRBD2,CASRPGLANYNEQFF,TGTGCCAGCAGACCGGGACTAGCGAATTACAATGAGCAGTTCTTC
TRBJ2-1,NA,TRBV20-1,12,NA,CSARARGDEQFF,TGCAGTGCTAGGGCCCGCGGGGATGAGCAGTTCTTC
TRBJ1-5,few,TRBV18,16,NA,CASSPGGGKGNQPQHF,TGTGCCAGCTCCCCCGGCGGTGGTAAGGGCAATCAGCCCCAGCATTTT
TRBJ2-1,NA,TRBV4-3,15,NA,CASSQDGGGVSEQFF,TGCGCCAGCAGCCAAGATGGAGGGGGAGTAAGTGAGCAGTTCTTC
TRBJ1-2,few,TRBV11-1,14,NA,CASSLASGATGYTF,TGTGCCAGCAGCTTAGCGTCGGGGGCTACGGGCTACACCTTC
TRBJ2-1,NA,TRBV12-5,16,TRBD2,CASGLWRGVDLNEQFF,TGTGCTAGTGGTTTGTGGCGGGGGGTCGACCTCAATGAGCAGTTCTTC
TRBJ2-1,NA,TRBV7-3,17,NA,CASSSSRSGGGYNEQFF,TGTGCCAGCAGCTCCTCTCGTTCAGGGGGGGGGTACAATGAGCAGTTCTTC
TRBJ2-7,NA,TRBV18,15,NA,CASSPGGVYPYEQYF,TGTGCCAGCTCACCAGGTGGGGTATACCCCTACGAGCAGTACTTC
TRBJ2-7,few,TRBV12-3/TRBV12-4,17,NA,CASSFAQLVGRGNEQYF,TGTGCCAGCAGTTTTGCCCAATTAGTGGGGAGGGGGAACGAGCAGTACTTC
TRBJ2-7,once,TRBV28,15,NA,CASTPAGRAYYEQYF,TGTGCCAGCACCCCAGCGGGCAGGGCGTACTACGAGCAGTACTTC
TRBJ2-5,few,TRBV20-1,16,TRBD1,CSARVFGQEVRETQYF,TGCAGTGCTAGAGTTTTCGGACAGGAGGTCCGAGAGACCCAGTACTTC
TRBJ2-7,NA,TRBV11-2,16,NA,CASSLASQDISYEQYF,TGTGCCAGCAGCTTAGCCTCACAGGACATTTCCTACGAGCAGTACTTC
TRBJ1-6,few,TRBV6-2/TRBV6-3,16,NA,CASSRPDSHSNSPLHF,TGTGCCAGCAGTCGGCCGGACAGCCACTCTAATTCACCCCTCCACTTT
TRBJ2-1,NA,TRBV25-1,17,TRBD2,CASSSQAASGAYNEQFF,TGTGCCAGCAGTTCCCAGGCCGCAAGCGGGGCCTACAATGAGCAGTTCTTC
TRBJ2-1,NA,TRBV5-6,13,NA,CASSWGAIHEQFF,TGTGCCAGCAGCTGGGGGGCAATCCATGAGCAGTTCTTC
TRBJ2-2,once,TRBV6-2/TRBV6-3,16,NA,CASSPWTALNTGELFF,TGTGCCAGCAGTCCCTGGACAGCTTTGAACACCGGGGAGCTGTTTTTT
TRBJ1-6,once,TRBV20-1,14,NA,CSASKSSYNSPLHF,TGCAGTGCTTCAAAGAGCTCCTATAATTCACCCCTCCACTTT
TRBJ2-1,NA,TRBV10-3,16,TRBD1,CAISGRQGMVRNEQFF,TGTGCCATCAGTGGACGACAGGGAATGGTGCGCAATGAGCAGTTCTTC
TRBJ2-4,NA,TRBV25-1,19,NA,CASSESGVVGDIAKNIQYF,TGTGCCAGCAGTGAATCGGGGGTAGTGGGGGATATAGCCAAAAACATTCAGTACTTC
TRBJ2-3,NA,TRBV29-1,15,TRBD1,CSALHGTGVTDTQYF,TGCAGCGCCCTACACGGGACAGGGGTAACAGATACGCAGTATTTT
TRBJ1-4,NA,TRBV7-2,14,NA,CASSLFGGGEKLFF,TGTGCCAGCAGCTTATTCGGGGGCGGTGAAAAACTGTTTTTT
TRBJ2-7,few,TRBV4-2,13,NA,CASSFSAAYEQYF,TGTGCCAGCAGCTTTAGCGCCGCCTACGAGCAGTACTTC
TRBJ2-1,NA,TRBV3-1,19,TRBD2,CASSTGTSGGATPYNEQFF,TGTGCCAGCAGCACTGGGACTAGCGGGGGGGCGACCCCTTACAATGAGCAGTTCTTC
TRBJ2-3,NA,TRBV7-9,14,NA,CASSPYVSGDTQYF,TGTGCCAGCAGCCCGTACGTGTCGGGGGATACGCAGTATTTT
TRBJ2-5,few,TRBV7-9,16,NA,CASSAHGQYAQETQYF,TGTGCCAGCAGCGCCCACGGACAGTACGCCCAAGAGACCCAGTACTTC
TRBJ1-2,few,TRBV12-3/TRBV12-4,14,TRBD1,CASSLGGQAGGYTF,TGTGCCAGCAGTTTAGGGGGACAGGCGGGCGGCTACACCTTC
TRBJ1-2,NA,TRBV6-5,14,NA,CASSKKGGAGGYTF,TGTGCCAGCAGTAAAAAAGGGGGGGCAGGTGGCTACACCTTC
TRBJ1-1,NA,TRBV4-2,15,NA,CASSQEWGDRTEAFF,TGTGCCAGCAGCCAAGAATGGGGGGATCGGACTGAAGCTTTCTTT
TRBJ2-5,few,TRBV27,17,TRBD2,CASSSKIASGVQETQYF,TGTGCCAGCAGTTCTAAGATCGCTAGCGGGGTTCAAGAGACCCAGTACTTC
TRBJ2-7,few,TRBV11-2,19,TRBD1,CASSLEAISGTGYGYEQYF,TGTGCCAGCAGCTTAGAAGCAATCTCCGGGACAGGGTATGGCTACGAGCAGTACTTC
TRBJ2-5,few,TRBV5-1,17,TRBD1,CASSLIPGQGMMETQYF,TGCGCCAGCAGCTTGATCCCAGGACAGGGGATGATGGAGACCCAGTACTTC
TRBJ2-3,few,TRBV27,17,NA,CASSSLSTRTVTDTQYF,TGTGCCAGCAGTTCCTTGTCGACTAGGACGGTAACAGATACGCAGTATTTT
TRBJ2-5,NA,TRBV13,18,NA,CASSLGLAVRPKKETQYF,TGTGCCAGCAGCTTAGGGCTAGCCGTTCGCCCAAAAAAAGAGACCCAGTACTTC
TRBJ1-2,few,TRBV29-1,11,TRBD1,CSVDRGLGYTF,TGCAGCGTTGACAGGGGGCTTGGCTACACCTTC
TRBJ2-1,NA,TRBV20-1,13,TRBD2,CIISGGAGNEQFF,TGCATTATTAGCGGGGGGGCGGGTAATGAGCAGTTCTTC
TRBJ2-7,NA,TRBV4-3,15,NA,CASSQELGSSDEQYF,TGCGCCAGCAGCCAAGAGTTGGGGAGCTCCGACGAGCAGTACTTC
TRBJ1-6,NA,TRBV4-3,13,NA,CASSQDRAGPLHF,TGCGCCAGCAGCCAGGATAGGGCAGGGCCTCTCCACTTT
TRBJ2-1,NA,TRBV9,15,TRBD1,CASSVVGTGAPEQFF,TGTGCCAGCAGCGTAGTCGGGACAGGGGCCCCTGAGCAGTTCTTC
TRBJ1-5,few,TRBV2,14,TRBD1,CASTLGTGNQPQHF,TGTGCCAGCACCCTGGGGACAGGTAATCAGCCCCAGCATTTT
TRBJ2-5,NA,TRBV29-1,15,TRBD1,CSAFRDRDQGETQYF,TGCAGCGCTTTCCGGGACAGGGACCAGGGAGAGACCCAGTACTTC
TRBJ2-7,few,TRBV6-6,16,NA,CASAIAGDLHSYEQYF,TGTGCCAGCGCAATAGCAGGGGATTTGCATTCCTACGAGCAGTACTTC